This T cell receptor (beta chain) was sequenced for a study of CD8+CD57+ T cells in acquired aplastic anemia. This CDR3 contains 15 residues. CDR1 is SNHLY and CDR2 is FYNNEI in the germline V gene. J lost 2 bases, V lost 6 bases, and 5 bases had no gene match. The study profiled TCR beta VDJ and CDR3 using genomic DNA as template. TCRdb independently ran MiXCR on the reads; one entry per CDR3 protein. This repertoire shows about 160,000 distinct CDR3 sequences, 70% to 75% found once; its top ten account for more than 35%. Sequenced patients had shown CD8+CD57+ cell expansion by flow cytometry. The source is a human donor with aplastic anemia. The gene calls are TRBV2 and TRBJ1-1; 11 bases fit TRBD1. The sequenced sample consisted of sorted CD4+, CD8+, or CD8+CD57+ T cells (not recorded which) from PBMCs. As DNA, the CDR3 is TGTGCCAGCAGACCCGGGACAGGGGGAAACACTGAAGCTTTCTTT. Translating it yields CASRPGTGGNTEAFF.